The clone carrying this TCR beta chain was found a few times. Its antigen remains unidentified. Researchers report isolating at least 7 million PBMCs per sample. It was with a sample-barcoded 5' primer and a J-beta primer mix that a second PCR of roughly 7 to 11 cycles was run. TCRdb ran MiXCR on the 5' RACE reads and lists one entry per CDR3 protein. The top ten hold 20% to 25% of the sample, which has roughly 790,000 distinct CDR3 sequences, about 40% seen once. The data stem from a study of blood T cells in healthy people across ages. Study results and caveats: Naive CD4+ cells and diversity were both higher in long-lived donors than in aged donors.

CDR1 is MDHEN and CDR2 is SYDVKM in the germline V gene. The CDR3 covers 16 residues. V was pared by 3 bases and J by 0 bases, with 15 bases between. This receptor was identified in a woman aged 55-70 years in good health. This rearrangement joins TRBV28 to TRBJ2-7; unclear D gene. Material for sequencing was blood. The CDR3 region has the DNA TGTGCCAGCAGTTTGGATGGTCGGCAGATCTCCTACGAGCAGTACTTC. Translated, it gives CASSLDGRQISYEQYF.